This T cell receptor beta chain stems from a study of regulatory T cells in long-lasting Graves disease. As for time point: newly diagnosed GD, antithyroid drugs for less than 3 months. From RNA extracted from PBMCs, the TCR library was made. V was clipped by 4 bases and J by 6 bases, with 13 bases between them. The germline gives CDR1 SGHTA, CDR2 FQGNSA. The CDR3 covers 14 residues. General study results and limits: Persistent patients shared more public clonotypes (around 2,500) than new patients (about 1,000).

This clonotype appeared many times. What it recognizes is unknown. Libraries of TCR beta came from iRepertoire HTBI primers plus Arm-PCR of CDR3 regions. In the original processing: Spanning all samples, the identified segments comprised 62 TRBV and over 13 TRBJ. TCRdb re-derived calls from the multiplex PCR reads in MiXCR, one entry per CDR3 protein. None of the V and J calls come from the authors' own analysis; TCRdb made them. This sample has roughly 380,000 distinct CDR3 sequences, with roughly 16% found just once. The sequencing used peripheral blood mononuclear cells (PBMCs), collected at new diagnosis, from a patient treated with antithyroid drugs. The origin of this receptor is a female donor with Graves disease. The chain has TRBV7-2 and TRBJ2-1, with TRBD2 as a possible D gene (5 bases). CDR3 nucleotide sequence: TGTGCCAGCAGCTCCGGACCAGAGGGCAATGAGCAGTTCTTC. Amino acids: CASSSGPEGNEQFF.